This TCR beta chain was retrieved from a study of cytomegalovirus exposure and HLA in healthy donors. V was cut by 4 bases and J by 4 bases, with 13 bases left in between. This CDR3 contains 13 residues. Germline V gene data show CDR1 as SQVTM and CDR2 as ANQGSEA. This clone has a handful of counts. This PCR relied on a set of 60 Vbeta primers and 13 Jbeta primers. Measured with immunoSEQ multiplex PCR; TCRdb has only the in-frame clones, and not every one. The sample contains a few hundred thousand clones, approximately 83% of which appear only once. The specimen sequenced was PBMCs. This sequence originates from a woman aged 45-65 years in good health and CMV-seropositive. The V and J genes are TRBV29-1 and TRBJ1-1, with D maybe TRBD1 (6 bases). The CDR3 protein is CSVVQGSTTEAFF. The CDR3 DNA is TGCAGCGTTGTGCAGGGGTCCACCACTGAAGCTTTCTTT.